The 30 T cell receptor beta chains listed next were all sequenced from one sample in a study of OX40 agonist ivuxolimab in advanced cancers. Method: immunoSEQ multiplex PCR; TCRdb's copy keeps in-frame clones and lacks some. The sample lists tens of thousands of clones, around 77% seen once, with 21% in the top ten. This sample comprised CD4+ or CD8+ T cells sorted from blood, obtained in a trial of the OX40 agonist ivuxolimab. These receptors all come from an adult with an advanced solid tumor such as melanoma, head and neck, liver or kidney cancer.

The chain has TRBV6-6 and TRBJ1-2; D unresolved. V was shortened by 5 bases and J by 4 bases, with 11 bases between the two germline ends. The length of the CDR3 is 13 residues. The germline V gene encodes CDR1 MNHNY and CDR2 SVGAGI (reference sequence). Here the CDR3 reads CASSIGSPYGYTF. CDR3 nucleotide sequence: TGTGCCAGCAGTATAGGTTCCCCCTATGGCTACACCTTC.

The chain employs TRBV11-2 and TRBJ2-6; no firm D call. V shed 3 bases and J shed 4 bases, with 7 bases lying between them. This CDR3 region has 14 residues. Germline-derived CDR1 and CDR2 are SGHAT and FQNNGV. The CDR3 spells CASSLKGGANVLTF. The DNA for the CDR3 is TGTGCCAGCAGCTTGAAAGGAGGGGCCAACGTCCTGACTTTC. The full variable domain, with the rest looked up from reference TRBV11-2 and TRBJ2-6, is EAGVAQSPRYKIIEKRQSVAFWCNPISGHATLYWYQQILGQGPKLLIQFQNNGVVDDSQLPKDRFSAERLKGVDSTLKIQPAKLEDSAVYLCASSLKGGANVLTFGAGSRLTVL.

The V and J genes are TRBV2 and TRBJ2-1, with D unresolved. There are 13 residues in the CDR3. The germline V gene encodes CDR1 SNHLY and CDR2 FYNNEI. V gave up 5 bases and J gave up 6 bases, with 11 bases separating them. The CDR3 reads CASSLNWGNEQFF. The CDR3, as DNA: TGTGCCAGCAGTTTAAACTGGGGCAATGAGCAGTTCTTC.

The chain uses TRBV27 and TRBJ1-2; 8 nucleotides match TRBD1. The CDR3 is made up of 13 amino acids. The germline CDR1 and CDR2 sequences are MNHEY and SMNVEV (reference sequence). This CDR3 is CATSGGARYGYTF. DNA for the CDR3: TGTGCTACCTCAGGGGGCGCGAGGTATGGCTACACCTTC.

This clone counts as medium-sized (0.01 to 0.1%). The chain joins TRBV27 to TRBJ1-1; D remains ambiguous. Deletions cut 2 bases from V and 0 bases from J, with 4 bases between. The CDR3 covers 13 residues. From germline, CDR1 is MNHEY and CDR2 SMNVEV (reference sequence). Here the CDR3 DNA reads TGTGCCAGCAGTTTAAACTTGAACACTGAAGCTTTCTTT. Protein product: CASSLNLNTEAFF.

The chain employs TRBV6-6 and TRBJ2-1; D call uncertain. CDR1 and CDR2 (germline): MNHNY, SVGAGI (reference sequence). The CDR3 length is 16 residues. V was trimmed by 5 bases and J by 1 base, leaving 15 bases between them. This CDR3 reads CASSPYGVGSYNEQFF. The CDR3 coding sequence is TGTGCCAGCAGTCCTTATGGCGTAGGATCCTACAATGAGCAGTTCTTC.

The chain links TRBV6-6 to TRBJ1-6, with 9 bases identical to TRBD1. The CDR3 extends over 14 amino acids. Losses at the gene ends were 6 bases for V and 7 bases for J; bases not matched to a gene: 4. CDR1 and CDR2 from the germline V gene are MNHNY and SVGAGI (reference sequence). This CDR3 is CASRDRGPNSPLHF. The CDR3 coding sequence is TGTGCCAGCAGGGACAGGGGCCCAAATTCACCCCTCCACTTT.

J is TRBJ2-7 and V is TRBV29-1; TRBD1 matches at 8 bases. The germline V gene has CDR1 SQVTM and CDR2 ANQGSEA. J was trimmed by 2 bases and V by 5 bases; bases with no gene match: 5. The CDR3 totals 13 residues. CDR3 sequence reads: CSVRTGTAYEQYF. The CDR3 bases are TGCAGCGTTAGGACAGGGACGGCCTACGAGCAGTACTTC.

The V and J genes are TRBV6-4 and TRBJ2-6, with D hard to call. CDR3 size: 15 residues. Germline CDR1 reads MRHNA; CDR2 reads SNTAGT. Trimming pared 2 bases from V and 0 bases from J, leaving 5 bases between. CDR3 bases: TGTGCCAGCAGTGACACCATCTCTGGGGCCAACGTCCTGACTTTC. Encoded protein: CASSDTISGANVLTF.

The rearrangement joins TRBV6-6 to TRBJ2-5; 7 nucleotides match TRBD1. From germline, CDR1 is MNHNY and CDR2 SVGAGI (reference sequence). V shed 2 bases, J shed 3 bases, and the junction held 9 bases outside the gene matches. The CDR3 is 16 amino acids. The CDR3 region has the DNA TGTGCCAGCAGTTACAACCCGACAGGGTCAGAAGAGACCCAGTACTTC. Translation gives CASSYNPTGSEETQYF.

The chain links TRBV5-4 to TRBJ2-7; D perhaps matches TRBD1 (5 bases). This CDR3 contains 15 residues. Trimming stripped 0 bases from V and 0 bases from J, with 10 bases between. CDR1 SGHNT and CDR2 YYREEE come from the germline V gene (reference sequence). The CDR3 reads CASSLVRAPSYEQYF. The DNA of the CDR3 is TGTGCCAGCAGCTTGGTCAGGGCCCCCTCCTACGAGCAGTACTTC.

The chain employs TRBV29-1 and TRBJ1-3; possible D gene TRBD1, 5 bases. This CDR3 region has 13 residues. V was cut by 4 bases and J by 0 bases, with 7 bases left in between. Per the germline V gene, CDR1 is SQVTM and CDR2 is ANQGSEA. CDR3 coding DNA: TGCAGCGTTGCAGGGAGCTCTGGAAACACCATATATTTT. It encodes CSVAGSSGNTIYF.

The chain has TRBV27 and TRBJ1-1; D unresolved. The CDR3 covers 14 residues. Germline V gene lookup returns CDR1 MNHEY and CDR2 SMNVEV (reference sequence). Between the trimmed V and J ends, which lost 5 bases and 1 base, there was a span of 11 bases. This chain's CDR3 is CASSIGRSNTEAFF. The DNA of the CDR3 is TGTGCCAGCAGTATAGGTCGGTCGAACACTGAAGCTTTCTTT.

The chain has TRBV27 and TRBJ2-1; 11 nucleotides agree with TRBD1. The length of the CDR3 is 13 residues. J gave up 6 bases and V 10 bases, and 5 bases lay outside the gene matches. Germline CDR1 MNHEY, CDR2 SMNVEV (reference sequence). The CDR3 reads CATGQGAGNEQFF. CDR3 nucleotide sequence: TGTGCCACTGGACAGGGGGCTGGCAATGAGCAGTTCTTC.

Turning to this clone: Other DNA sequences in this specimen translate into the identical CDR3. The chain recombines TRBV5-4 with TRBJ2-7; D is unclear. This CDR3 spans 13 amino acids. Looked up from germline, CDR1 is SGHNT and CDR2 is YYREEE (reference sequence). The germline V and J ends were trimmed by 0 bases and 3 bases, with 7 bases remaining between them. The CDR3 nucleotides are TGTGCCAGCAGCTTGGAGGGCAGCTACGAGCAGTACTTC. The encoded protein is CASSLEGSYEQYF.

This rearrangement joins TRBV29-1 to TRBJ2-1; the D is unclear. Germline V CDR1 and CDR2: SQVTM, ANQGSEA. This CDR3 is 13 amino acids long. Trimming removed 2 bases at V and 1 base at J, with 6 bases between. The CDR3 DNA reads TGCAGCGTTGAACTAGATTCCTACAATGAGCAGTTCTTC. It yields the protein CSVELDSYNEQFF.

The chain joins TRBV7-6 to TRBJ2-1; TRBD1 or TRBD2 may be the D gene (5 bases each). Trimming removed 1 base at V and 3 bases at J, with 10 bases between. Germline V gene data show CDR1 as SGHVS and CDR2 as FNYEAQ. This CDR3 has 15 amino acids. CDR3 DNA: TGTGCCAGCAGCTTAGATGGGGGTGGCTACAATGAGCAGTTCTTC. Amino acids: CASSLDGGGYNEQFF.

This sequence joins TRBV4-1 and TRBJ1-1; TRBD1 might be the D (5 bases). The V gene lost 3 bases and the J gene lost 4 bases, with 9 bases spanning the gap. From germline, CDR1 is MGHRA and CDR2 YSYEKL. The CDR3 totals 13 residues. The CDR3: CASSQGTGTEAFF. DNA of the CDR3: TGCGCCAGCAGCCAGGGGACGGGCACTGAAGCTTTCTTT.

The DNA of the CDR3 is TGCGCCAGCAGTCAGCCCCACGGGGGGGTGAGACAAGAGACCCAGTACTTC. It encodes CASSQPHGGVRQETQYF. V gene TRBV23-1 combines with J gene TRBJ2-5; TRBD2 aligns across 8 bases. TRBV23-1 is designated an ORF whose function remains uncertain. The CDR3 is 17 residues long. V lost 3 bases to trimming and J lost 2 bases; unmatched junction nucleotides: 11.

This clone was picked up one time. The rearrangement uses TRBV7-8 and TRBJ2-7; D remains unclear. Trimming cost V 3 bases and J 4 bases, with 7 bases left between them. Germline-derived CDR1 and CDR2 are SGHVS and FQNEAQ. This CDR3 is built from 12 residues. CDR3 coding DNA: TGTGCCAGCAGCTTTACCCGATACGAGCAGTACTTC. Its translation: CASSFTRYEQYF. The full variable domain, with the rest looked up from reference TRBV7-8 and TRBJ2-7, is GAGVSQSPRYKVAKRGQDVALRCDPISGHVSLFWYQQALGQGPEFLTYFQNEAQLDKSGLPSDRFFAERPEGSVSTLKIQRTQQEDSAVYLCASSFTRYEQYFGPGTRLTVT.

The J gene is TRBJ2-1, the V gene TRBV29-1; 8 positions match TRBD2. With 0 bases clipped from V and 0 bases from J, the junction kept 4 bases outside the gene matches. CDR1 and CDR2 from the germline V gene are SQVTM and ANQGSEA. The CDR3 is 16 residues long. CDR3 nucleotides: TGCAGCGTTGAAGAAGTAAGCGGGAGCTCCTACAATGAGCAGTTCTTC. Its translation is CSVEEVSGSSYNEQFF.

This clone has a handful of counts. This chain links TRBV5-1 with TRBJ2-3; D unclear. With 5 bases removed from V and 0 bases from J, the gap between germline ends came to 4 bases. The CDR3 consists of 12 residues. Germline CDR1 SGHRS, CDR2 YFSETQ. The DNA for the CDR3 is TGCGCCAGCAGATTTAGCACAGATACGCAGTATTTT. Translated: CASRFSTDTQYF.

CDR3 in DNA: TGTGCCAGCAGCTTGAAGGAGACCGGGGAAGTCACCGGGGAGCTGTTTTTT. Encoded protein: CASSLKETGEVTGELFF. The chain has TRBV5-4 and TRBJ2-2, with D perhaps matching TRBD2 (5 bases). The CDR3 extends over 17 amino acids. Germline loops: CDR1 SGHNT, CDR2 YYREEE (reference sequence). Trimming pared 1 base from V and 4 bases from J, leaving 17 bases between.

The chain has TRBV2 and TRBJ2-3; D perhaps matches TRBD2 (6 bases). The CDR3 is 15 residues long. The V end lost 4 bases, the J end lost 0 bases, and 11 bases lay between the germline ends. Germline CDR1 reads SNHLY; CDR2 reads FYNNEI. The CDR3 DNA follows: TGTGCCAGCAGTGTAGGAGGGGCCAGCACAGATACGCAGTATTTT. Encoded protein: CASSVGGASTDTQYF. Drawing the rest from reference TRBV2 and TRBJ2-3, the complete variable domain is EPEVTQTPSHQVTQMGQEVILRCVPISNHLYFYWYRQILGQKVEFLVSFYNNEISEKSEIFDDQFSVERPDGSNFTLKIRSTKLEDSAMYFCASSVGGASTDTQYFGPGTRLTVL.

DNA for the CDR3: TGTGCCAGCATATCCGGGCTGAATAGTGAAAAACTGTTTTTT. Protein product: CASISGLNSEKLFF. The genes are TRBV28 and TRBJ1-4; the D is unclear. The CDR3 extends over 14 amino acids. V lost 7 bases to trimming and J lost 7 bases, with 16 bases between them. Germline V gene data show CDR1 as MDHEN and CDR2 as SYDVKM.

The chain carries TRBV15 and TRBJ2-5, with D perhaps TRBD1 (6 bases). Trimming removed 0 bases at V and 3 bases at J, with 14 bases between. In germline, CDR1 is LNHNV, CDR2 YYDKDF (reference sequence). The CDR3 extends over 16 amino acids. CDR3 in amino acids: CATSRDWGLGEETQYF. As DNA, the CDR3 is TGTGCCACCAGCAGAGATTGGGGGCTGGGTGAAGAGACCCAGTACTTC.

The chain has TRBV11-2 and TRBJ2-3, with D maybe TRBD2 (6 bases). The ends were cut back, 0 bases at V and 4 bases at J, with 20 bases in the middle. The germline CDR1 and CDR2 sequences are SGHAT and FQNNGV. The CDR3 has 18 residues. In DNA form, the CDR3 reads TGTGCCAGCAGCTTAGAGATGGGGACGGGGGTTAGGCCAGATACGCAGTATTTT. It translates to CASSLEMGTGVRPDTQYF.

The V call is TRBV7-2, the J call TRBJ2-7; unclear D gene. The germline V and J ends were trimmed by 3 bases and 9 bases, with 15 bases remaining between them. The CDR3 is 13 residues long. CDR1 and CDR2 from the germline V gene are SGHTA and FQGNSA. The CDR3 DNA is TGTGCCAGCAGCTTGGGGTCAGTCAATGGGCAGTACTTC. This sequence encodes CASSLGSVNGQYF.

This rearrangement joins TRBV28 to TRBJ2-1, with D perhaps assigned TRBD1 or TRBD2 (5 bases each). Germline V gene data show CDR1 as MDHEN and CDR2 as SYDVKM. Deletions cut 7 bases from V and 0 bases from J, with 10 bases between. There are 14 residues in the CDR3. CDR3 residues: CASTAGSSYNEQFF. Here the CDR3 DNA reads TGTGCCAGCACTGCAGGGAGCTCCTACAATGAGCAGTTCTTC. The full variable domain, rest sourced from reference TRBV28 and TRBJ2-1, is DVKVTQSSRYLVKRTGEKVFLECVQDMDHENMFWYRQDPGLGLRLIYFSYDVKMKEKGDIPEGYSVSREKKERFSLILESASTNQTSMYLCASTAGSSYNEQFFGPGTRLTVL.

This chain uses TRBV15 with TRBJ1-3, with 8 bases that match TRBD1. From germline, CDR1 is LNHNV and CDR2 YYDKDF (reference sequence). The CDR3 is made up of 14 amino acids. J was trimmed by 6 bases and V by 0 bases; bases with no gene match: 1. CDR3 bases: TGTGCCACCAGCAGAGACAGGGGGCCAAACACCATATATTTT. Translating gives CATSRDRGPNTIYF. Variable domain in full (rest from reference TRBV15 and TRBJ1-3): DAMVIQNPRYQVTQFGKPVTLSCSQTLNHNVMYWYQQKSSQAPKLLFHYYDKDFNNEADTPDNFQSRRPNTSFCFLDIRSPGLGDTAMYLCATSRDRGPNTIYFGEGSWLTVV.